This TCR beta chain originates from a study of blood T cell repertoires in COVID-19 (dated by TCRdb to about 2020). Study-wide context: Collaborator samples came from the United States, Italy and Spain and covered acute and convalescent phases of COVID-19. The prospective study material was composed of cDNA or gDNA derived from T cells, B-cell-depleted T cells, or PBMCs. The repertoires were made available in a free public database intended to serve as a resource for research on the immune response to SARS-CoV-2. Sample metadata almost always included a de-identified subject ID, COVID-19 status, age in years and sex. Where available, HLA class I and class II types were taken from metadata supplied by the sample provider and were not determined by assay-based typing. Samples were obtained from the ongoing ImmuneRACE study (first 160 participants) and from about 1,300 subjects provided by 6 global collaborators. Deeply sampled blood TCRbeta repertoires from subjects exposed to, actively infected with, or recovered from COVID-19 were included in the dataset. What the study reported, not specific to this receptor: The amount of clinical and demographic metadata varied by source and participant and was provided uncurated.

V is pared back by 4 bases and J by 0 bases, with 12 bases lying between the germline termini. According to the germline V gene (reference sequence), CDR1 reads LNHDA and CDR2 reads SQIVND. Reading from cysteine to phenylalanine, the CDR3 counts 16 amino acids. The retained sequence is limited to the CDR3, 48 bases, with the frame set at the first base. The immunoSEQ Assay, a bias-controlled multiplex PCR, was used to amplify TCRbeta CDR3 regions from genomic DNA. The study's own analysis went as follows. Within the assay, amplification of reference gene primers was used to estimate how many nucleated cells each sample contained. To quantify the absolute abundance of each unique TCRbeta CDR3 rearrangement, sequence reads were collapsed and filtered. Productive Simpson clonality was computed per sample as the square root of Simpson's diversity index over productive rearrangements. The source is immuneACCESS, and TCRdb retained only in-frame sequences with V and J called. Part of the clones is not carried over; for the studies checked, unresolved V genes explain less than half of this, and the remainder is unexplained. V and J calls and clone size are as listed in that table; D and trimming were resolved from the DNA. This sample has about 220,000 clones in its table, and 65% to 85% of those were observed once. More than 8% of the sample comes from the top ten.

Whole blood was collected in K2EDTA tubes by collaborating institutions according to the institutions' own protocols. For TCRbeta analysis, collaborator samples were shipped as frozen whole blood, as isolated PBMCs, or as DNA extracted from either sample type. A note on this clone: The antigen it recognizes is unknown. It has no much larger one-base neighbor in the sample; base qualities were not kept.

Input material: peripheral blood. The TCR originated in a woman aged 45-65 years with acute or convalescent COVID-19. This chain is built from TRBV19 and TRBJ2-2; tentative D gene TRBD1, with 6 bases matching. CDR3 reads: CASSTGQSPNTGELFF. In nucleotide form, the sequence is TGTGCCAGTAGTACCGGACAGAGTCCGAACACCGGGGAGCTGTTTTTT.